The sequence of this T cell receptor (beta chain) was determined in a study of OX40 agonist ivuxolimab in advanced cancers. Sequencing used immunoSEQ multiplex PCR; TCRdb keeps in-frame clones, though not all of them. The repertoire holds about 130,000 clones, with just over 90% as singletons. The cohort excluded patients with autoimmune disease history or systemic immunosuppression. The CDR3 consists of 15 residues. Germline V gene data show CDR1 as LNHDA and CDR2 as SQIVND (reference sequence). V was pared by 6 bases and J by 10 bases, with 11 bases of the junction left unmatched. This receptor was obtained from an adult with an advanced solid tumor such as melanoma, head and neck, liver or kidney cancer. This chain links TRBV19 with TRBJ1-6, with 8 nucleotides matching TRBD1. The sample consisted of CD4+ or CD8+ T cells sorted from blood, taken in a trial of the OX40 agonist ivuxolimab. The chain's CDR3 is CASSEGQARGSPLHF. For the CDR3, the DNA is TGTGCCAGTAGCGAGGGACAGGCAAGAGGGTCACCCCTCCACTTT. Full variable domain (remainder filled in from reference TRBV19 and TRBJ1-6): DGGITQSPKYLFRKEGQNVTLSCEQNLNHDAMYWYRQDPGQGLRLIYYSQIVNDFQKGDIAEGYSVSREKKESFPLTVTSAQKNPTAFYLCASSEGQARGSPLHFGNGTRLTVT.